This T cell receptor beta chain was identified in a study of identical twins. Germline V gene lookup returns CDR1 MGHRA and CDR2 YSYEKL. The CDR3 totals 14 residues. With 0 bases removed from V and 6 bases from J, the gap between germline ends came to 9 bases. Via MiXCR, TCRdb re-called the 5' RACE reads, giving one row per CDR3 protein. The sample shows around 340,000 distinct CDR3 sequences, 9% to 15% of them seen only once. This clonotype was found a few times. These records were also assigned to another study, of yellow fever vaccine responses in identical twins.

The clonotype comes from a woman between 18 and 29 years old in good health. The source material was CD8+ T cells sorted from blood. The chain is built from TRBV4-1 and TRBJ1-5; possible D gene TRBD1, 5 bases. This CDR3 reads CASSQDRRGQPQHF. The CDR3 DNA reads TGCGCCAGCAGCCAAGATCGGAGGGGTCAGCCCCAGCATTTT.